This T cell receptor beta chain was observed in a study of cytomegalovirus exposure and HLA in healthy donors. This clone was seen a handful of times. The junction had 7 bases not matched to a gene; V was cut back by 2 bases and J by 3 bases. The CDR3 contains 15 residues. Per the germline V gene, CDR1 is MGHRA and CDR2 is YSYEKL. This PCR relied on a set of 60 Vbeta primers and 13 Jbeta primers. This table comes from immunoSEQ multiplex PCR, and its TCRdb copy is limited to in-frame clones, with some not included. The top ten hold 6.2% of the sample, which has under 150,000 clones, 78% seen once. The rearrangement uses TRBV4-1 and TRBJ2-7, with 7 nucleotides matching TRBD2. Material: PBMCs. This sequence originates from a woman in her thirties or forties in good health and CMV-seropositive. CDR3 nucleotides: TGCGCCAGCAGCCAACGACTAGCTCCCAGCTACGAGCAGTACTTC. It translates to CASSQRLAPSYEQYF.